The next 5 T cell receptor beta chains were all read from a single sample in a study of T cells after yellow fever vaccination. In TCRdb, the 5' RACE reads were re-called with MiXCR into one record per CDR3 protein. This table holds 90,000 to 150,000 distinct CDR3 sequences, about 7.2% found once. The material sequenced was CD4+ T cells sorted from PBMCs, taken 45 days after the first yellow fever vaccination. The receptors come from a man in his late teens or twenties who received the YFV17D yellow fever vaccine.

This clonotype was seen a single time. A much larger clone lies one base from this, so it may be a read error. V is TRBV7-8 and J is TRBJ2-2; 14 nucleotides agree with TRBD2. The CDR3 is made up of 18 amino acids. Germline loops: CDR1 SGHVS, CDR2 FQNEAQ. The CDR3 DNA reads as TGTGCCAGCAGCGTGACTAGCGGGGGGGCCGGTTACACCGGGGCGCTGTTTTTT. Its translation is CASSVTSGGAGYTGALFF.

Many counts were recorded for this clonotype. The V gene is TRBV5-5, the J gene TRBJ1-1; possibly TRBD1 for D (6 bases). The V gene lost 6 bases and the J gene lost 7 bases, with 16 bases spanning the gap. Germline V gene lookup returns CDR1 SGHKS and CDR2 YYEKEE (reference sequence). This CDR3 spans 13 amino acids. CDR3 in amino acids: CASNKIVQGEAFF. In DNA, the CDR3 is TGTGCCAGCAACAAGATAGTACAGGGTGAAGCTTTCTTT.

This clonotype was seen ten or more times. The genes are TRBV18 and TRBJ1-2; 7 bases fit TRBD1. The germline CDR1 and CDR2 sequences are KGHSH and LQKENI. The CDR3 loop spans 13 amino acids. The junction had 6 bases not matched to a gene; V was cut back by 5 bases and J by 6 bases. CDR3 sequence (DNA): TGTGCCAGCTCAGGGGACAGTCTGGATGGCTACACCTTC. Protein product: CASSGDSLDGYTF. Combining the CDR3 with reference TRBV18 and TRBJ1-2 gives the whole variable domain NAGVMQNPRHLVRRRGQEARLRCSPMKGHSHVYWYRQLPEEGLKFMVYLQKENIIDESGMPKERFSAEFPKEGPSILRIQQVVRGDSAAYFCASSGDSLDGYTFGSGTRLTVV.

The table lists this clonotype with a few counts. The chain is built from TRBV5-1 and TRBJ2-5; TRBD2 might be the D (6 bases). The CDR3 is 15 residues long. Germline CDR1 is SGHRS and CDR2 is YFSETQ. The V end was cut by 5 bases, the J end by 1 base, with 15 bases between. CDR3 amino acids: CASRVGSGAQETQYF. The CDR3 DNA follows: TGCGCCAGCAGGGTGGGTAGCGGCGCCCAAGAGACCCAGTACTTC.

The chain uses TRBV9 and TRBJ2-1, with TRBD1 matching 8 bases. Trimming at V came to 2 bases and at J to 7 bases, leaving 5 bases not matched to a gene. Germline V gives CDR1 SGDLS, CDR2 YYNGEE. The CDR3 is 14 residues long. The CDR3 nucleotides read TGTGCCAGCAGCGTTGACAGGGGCGGAAATGAGCAGTTCTTC. It yields the protein CASSVDRGGNEQFF.